The rows below give T cell receptor beta chains drawn from one sample of a study of shared clonotypes between healthy human individuals. Using immunoSEQ multiplex PCR, the repertoire was profiled, and TCRdb retains in-frame clones only, with some absent. The sample contains under 1,900,000 clones, approximately 98.5% of which appear only once. The sequenced sample was naive CD4+ T cells sorted from blood. These receptors were taken from a man between 25 and 39 years old in good health. Both conserved end residues are part of each CDR3. Each record gives: clone size, J gene, D gene, V gene, CDR3 DNA, CDR3 protein. The D gene is left open where the match is weak. Expanded clones get a size class; other rows say once, few or many, or leave the size out.

- | TRBJ1-1 | TRBD1 | TRBV10-3 | TGTGCCATCAGTGAGTCGGACAGGGCGAACACTGAAGCTTTCTTT | CAISESDRANTEAFF
- | TRBJ2-7 | - | TRBV5-8 | TGTGCCAGCATCAGGAACCCCCAGGCGGGCTACGAGCAGTACTTC | CASIRNPQAGYEQYF
- | TRBJ1-1 | TRBD1 | TRBV19 | TGTGCCAGTAGCTCGGGACAGGGGATACGCACTGAAGCTTTCTTT | CASSSGQGIRTEAFF
- | TRBJ2-1 | - | TRBV19 | TGTGCCAGTAGGACTGTGGGAGGTTCCAATGAGCAGTTCTTC | CASRTVGGSNEQFF
- | TRBJ2-1 | TRBD2 | TRBV19 | TGTGCCAGTAGTATACCTAGCGGGAGGGCCTCCGCGACGGTTGAGCAGTTCTTC | CASSIPSGRASATVEQFF
- | TRBJ1-1 | - | TRBV6-5 | TGTGCCAGCAGAACCCTTCAGGGAGGGACTGAAGCTTTCTTT | CASRTLQGGTEAFF
- | TRBJ2-2 | - | TRBV9 | TGTGCCAGCAGCGTACGCGGACCGGGCGGGGAGCTGTTTTTT | CASSVRGPGGELFF
- | TRBJ2-1 | - | TRBV7-8 | TGTGCCAGCGAGCGGGCTTCCGGCAATGAGCAGTTCTTC | CASERASGNEQFF
- | TRBJ2-3 | - | TRBV7-2 | TGTGCCAGCAGGATAAATAGCGCCCATGGGACAGATACGCAGTATTTT | CASRINSAHGTDTQYF
- | TRBJ2-7 | TRBD1 | TRBV19 | TGTGCCAGTAGTTCTTCAGGGGGCTATATCTACGAGCAGTACTTC | CASSSSGGYIYEQYF
- | TRBJ1-5 | TRBD1 | TRBV7-2 | TGTGCCAGCACCTTCGGACAGGGAGGTCAGCCCCAGCATTTT | CASTFGQGGQPQHF
once | TRBJ2-7 | - | TRBV28 | TGTGCCAGCCGAGGGCCCTACGAGCAGTACTTC | CASRGPYEQYF
- | TRBJ1-5 | - | TRBV5-5 | TGTGCCAGCAGCTTGGCGAAGGGTGGGAGCAATAGCAATCAGCCCCAGCATTTT | CASSLAKGGSNSNQPQHF
once | TRBJ1-2 | TRBD1 | TRBV27 | TGTGCCAGCAGTTTGCTGGACAGGGGCTATGGCTACACCTTC | CASSLLDRGYGYTF
- | TRBJ1-5 | - | TRBV6-5 | TGTGCCAGCACCCCGGGGGGGTTCGGTCAGCCCCAGCATTTT | CASTPGGFGQPQHF
- | TRBJ1-5 | - | TRBV7-9 | TGTGCCAGCAGCTTACATGGTAATCAGCCCCAGCATTTT | CASSLHGNQPQHF
- | TRBJ2-3 | TRBD1 | TRBV27 | TGTGCCAGCGGCCAGGGGGATTATTACTACAATACGCAGTATTTT | CASGQGDYYYNTQYF
- | TRBJ1-5 | - | TRBV7-4 | TGTGCCAGCGGATATACGAACCGAGCTGGAAGGTTCAATCAGCCCCAGCATTTT | CASGYTNRAGRFNQPQHF
- | TRBJ1-1 | TRBD1 | TRBV28 | TGTGCCAGCAGTTCGACAGGGATGAACACTGAAGCTTTCTTT | CASSSTGMNTEAFF
- | TRBJ2-3 | TRBD2 | TRBV5-1 | TGCGCCAGCAGCTCGGGACTAGCGGGAGGGACGACTAGCACAGATACGCAGTATTTT | CASSSGLAGGTTSTDTQYF
- | TRBJ1-5 | - | TRBV28 | TGTGCCAGCAGTTCCCTCGCAGGGGTGGTGAATCAGCCCCAGCATTTT | CASSSLAGVVNQPQHF
once | TRBJ2-7 | TRBD2 | TRBV9 | TGTGCCAGCAGCATCGGGACTAGCGGCTACGAGCAGTACTTC | CASSIGTSGYEQYF
- | TRBJ2-5 | - | TRBV6-1 | TGTGCCAGCAGTATACTAAGGGGGGAGGGAGAGACCCAGTACTTC | CASSILRGEGETQYF
- | TRBJ2-5 | - | TRBV15 | TGTGCCACCAGCTTTAGTTTGGAGACCCAGTACTTC | CATSFSLETQYF
- | TRBJ2-7 | - | TRBV14 | TGTGCCAGCAGCCAACTATCTCCTCCCCTCGGGGGCTACGAGCAGTACTTC | CASSQLSPPLGGYEQYF
- | TRBJ2-1 | - | TRBV28 | TGTGCCAGCAGTTTACGCAGGACTCACTACAATGAGCAGTTCTTC | CASSLRRTHYNEQFF
- | TRBJ2-7 | - | TRBV20-1 | TGCAGTGCTGAAACCGGGAACGAGCAGTACTTC | CSAETGNEQYF
- | TRBJ2-1 | - | TRBV18 | TGTGCCAGCTCACCGGAGGCAGGGAACAATGAGCAGTTCTTC | CASSPEAGNNEQFF
- | TRBJ2-7 | - | TRBV6-5 | TGTGCCAGCAGTAGTTCCTCGGGCCACGAGCAGTACTTC | CASSSSSGHEQYF
- | TRBJ2-3 | TRBD2 | TRBV6-6 | TGTGCCAGCAGGGACGGACTAGCGAGCACAGATACGCAGTATTTT | CASRDGLASTDTQYF
- | TRBJ2-7 | - | TRBV7-9 | TGTGCCAGCAGCTTCCTTTACGAGCAGTACTTC | CASSFLYEQYF
- | TRBJ2-1 | TRBD2 | TRBV15 | TGTGCCACCAGCGGATCTAGCGGGAGACCTCTCTACAATGAGCAGTTCTTC | CATSGSSGRPLYNEQFF